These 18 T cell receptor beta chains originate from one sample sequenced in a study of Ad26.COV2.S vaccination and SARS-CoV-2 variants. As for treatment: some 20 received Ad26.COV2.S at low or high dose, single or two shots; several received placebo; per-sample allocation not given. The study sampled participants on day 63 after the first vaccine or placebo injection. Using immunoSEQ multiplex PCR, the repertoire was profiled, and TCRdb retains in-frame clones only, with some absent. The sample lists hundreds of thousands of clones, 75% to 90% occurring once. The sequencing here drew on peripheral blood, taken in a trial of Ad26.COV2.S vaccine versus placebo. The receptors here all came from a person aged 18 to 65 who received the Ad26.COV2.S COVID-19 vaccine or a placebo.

The chain's CDR3 is CASSFTSNTEAFF. The CDR3 coding sequence is TGTGCCAGCAGTTTTACATCCAACACTGAAGCTTTCTTT. This chain joins TRBV6-5 and TRBJ1-1; no definite D call. The CDR3 contains 13 residues. The V end lost 4 bases, the J end lost 2 bases, and 8 bases lay between the germline ends. CDR1 and CDR2 (germline): MNHEY, SVGAGI.

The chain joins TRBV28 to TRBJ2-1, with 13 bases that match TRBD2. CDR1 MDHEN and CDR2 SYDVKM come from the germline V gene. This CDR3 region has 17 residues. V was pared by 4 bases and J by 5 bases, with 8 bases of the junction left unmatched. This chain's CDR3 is CASSSLAGGPGDNEQFF. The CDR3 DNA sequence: TGTGCCAGCAGTTCACTAGCGGGAGGGCCTGGGGACAATGAGCAGTTCTTC.

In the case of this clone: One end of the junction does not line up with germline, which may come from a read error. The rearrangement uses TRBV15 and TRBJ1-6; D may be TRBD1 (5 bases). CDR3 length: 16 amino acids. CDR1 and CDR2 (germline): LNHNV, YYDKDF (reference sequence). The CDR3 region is CATSRVRDPPNSPLHF. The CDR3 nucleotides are TGTGCCACCAGCAGGGTCCGGGACCCGCCGAATTCCCCCCTCCACTTT.

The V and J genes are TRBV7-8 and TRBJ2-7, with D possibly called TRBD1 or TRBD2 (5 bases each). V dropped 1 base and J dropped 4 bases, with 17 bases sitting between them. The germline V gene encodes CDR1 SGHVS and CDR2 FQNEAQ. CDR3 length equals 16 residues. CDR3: CASSLDPGRWSYEQYF. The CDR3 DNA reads TGTGCCAGCAGCTTAGATCCGGGACGGTGGTCGTACGAGCAGTACTTC.

DNA of the CDR3: TGTGCCAGCAGTTCAATGAACACTGAAGCTTTCTTT. The encoded protein is CASSSMNTEAFF. The chain couples TRBV28 to TRBJ1-1; D remains unclear. The V end was cut by 4 bases, the J end by 0 bases, with 3 bases between. Germline V CDR1 and CDR2: MDHEN, SYDVKM. The CDR3 runs 12 residues. The full variable domain, rest sourced from reference TRBV28 and TRBJ1-1, is DVKVTQSSRYLVKRTGEKVFLECVQDMDHENMFWYRQDPGLGLRLIYFSYDVKMKEKGDIPEGYSVSREKKERFSLILESASTNQTSMYLCASSSMNTEAFFGQGTRLTVV.

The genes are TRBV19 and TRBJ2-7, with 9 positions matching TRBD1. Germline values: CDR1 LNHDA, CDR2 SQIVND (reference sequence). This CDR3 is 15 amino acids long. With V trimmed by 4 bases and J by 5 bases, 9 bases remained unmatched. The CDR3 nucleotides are TGTGCCAGTAGTAATTCCGGGACAGGGAAGAACGAGCAGTACTTC. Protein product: CASSNSGTGKNEQYF. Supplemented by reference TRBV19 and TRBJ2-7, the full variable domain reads DGGITQSPKYLFRKEGQNVTLSCEQNLNHDAMYWYRQDPGQGLRLIYYSQIVNDFQKGDIAEGYSVSREKKESFPLTVTSAQKNPTAFYLCASSNSGTGKNEQYFGPGTRLTVT.

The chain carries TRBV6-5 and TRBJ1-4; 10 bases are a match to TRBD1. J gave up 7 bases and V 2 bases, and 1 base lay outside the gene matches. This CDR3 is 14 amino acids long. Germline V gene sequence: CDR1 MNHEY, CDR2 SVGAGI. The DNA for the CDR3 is TGTGCCAGCAGTTACCGACAGGGGGCTGAAAAACTGTTTTTT. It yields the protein CASSYRQGAEKLFF.

CDR3 in amino acids: CASSRYRGGSGELFF. The CDR3 DNA reads as TGTGCCAGCAGCCGTTACAGGGGGGGGTCCGGGGAGCTGTTTTTT. V usage is TRBV13 and J usage is TRBJ2-2; TRBD1 might be the D (8 bases). CDR1 is PRHDT and CDR2 is FYEKMQ in the germline V gene (reference sequence). This CDR3 is built from 15 residues. The germline V and J ends were trimmed by 5 bases and 6 bases, with 16 bases remaining between them.

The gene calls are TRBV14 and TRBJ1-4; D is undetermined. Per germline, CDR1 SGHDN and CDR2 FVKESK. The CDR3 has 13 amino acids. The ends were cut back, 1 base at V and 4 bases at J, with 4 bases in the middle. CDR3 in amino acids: CASSQGFNEKLFF. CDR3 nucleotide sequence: TGTGCCAGCAGCCAAGGATTTAATGAAAAACTGTTTTTT.

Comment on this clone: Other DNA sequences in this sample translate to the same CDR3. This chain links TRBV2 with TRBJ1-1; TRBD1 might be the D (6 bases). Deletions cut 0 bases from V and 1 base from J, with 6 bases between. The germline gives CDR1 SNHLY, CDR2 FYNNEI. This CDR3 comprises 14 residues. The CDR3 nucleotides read TGTGCCAGCAGTGAAGCAGGGGGGAACACTGAAGCTTTCTTT. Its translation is CASSEAGGNTEAFF.

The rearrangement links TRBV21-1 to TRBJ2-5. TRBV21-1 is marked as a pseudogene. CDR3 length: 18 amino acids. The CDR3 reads CASSKVVTPWTPQETQYF. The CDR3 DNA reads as TGTGCCAGCAGCAAAGTGGTGACACCCTGGACCCCCCAAGAGACCCAGTACTTC.

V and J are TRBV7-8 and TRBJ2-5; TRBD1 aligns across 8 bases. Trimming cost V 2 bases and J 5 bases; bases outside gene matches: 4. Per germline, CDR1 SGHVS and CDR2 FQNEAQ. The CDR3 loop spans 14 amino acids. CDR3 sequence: CASSLQGAGETQYF. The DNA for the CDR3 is TGTGCCAGCAGCTTACAGGGGGCTGGGGAGACCCAGTACTTC.

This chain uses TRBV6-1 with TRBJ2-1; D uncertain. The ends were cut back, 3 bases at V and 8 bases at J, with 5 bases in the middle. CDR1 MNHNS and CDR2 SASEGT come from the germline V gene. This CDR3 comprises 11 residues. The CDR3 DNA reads TGTGCCAGCAGTGAGCTCGATGAGCAGTTCTTC. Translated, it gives CASSELDEQFF.

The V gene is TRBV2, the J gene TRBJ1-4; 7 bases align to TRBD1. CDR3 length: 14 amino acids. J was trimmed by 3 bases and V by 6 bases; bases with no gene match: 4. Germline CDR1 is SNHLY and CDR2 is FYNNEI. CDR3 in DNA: TGTGCCAGCAGCGACGGACAGGCTAATGAAAAACTGTTTTTT. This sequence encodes CASSDGQANEKLFF.

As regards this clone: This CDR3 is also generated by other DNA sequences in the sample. The CDR3 region is CASSLGADQETQYF. CDR3 bases: TGCGCCAGCAGCTTGGGGGCGGACCAAGAGACCCAGTACTTC. The V and J genes are TRBV5-1 and TRBJ2-5; no reliable D call. CDR3 length equals 14 residues. The germline V gene encodes CDR1 SGHRS and CDR2 YFSETQ. The V end was cut by 0 bases, the J end by 0 bases, with 6 bases between.

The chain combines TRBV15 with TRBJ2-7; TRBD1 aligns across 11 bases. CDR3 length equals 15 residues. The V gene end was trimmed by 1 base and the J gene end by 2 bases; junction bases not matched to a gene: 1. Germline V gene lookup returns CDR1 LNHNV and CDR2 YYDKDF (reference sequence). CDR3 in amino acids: CATSRAGQGAYEQYF. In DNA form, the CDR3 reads TGTGCCACCAGCAGAGCGGGACAGGGGGCCTACGAGCAGTACTTC.

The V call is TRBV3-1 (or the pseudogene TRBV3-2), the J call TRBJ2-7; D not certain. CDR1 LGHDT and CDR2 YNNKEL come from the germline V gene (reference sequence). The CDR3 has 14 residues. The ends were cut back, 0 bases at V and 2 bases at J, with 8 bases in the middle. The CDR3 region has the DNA TGTGCCAGCAGCCAAGATCCTGCCACCTACGAGCAGTACTTC. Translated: CASSQDPATYEQYF.

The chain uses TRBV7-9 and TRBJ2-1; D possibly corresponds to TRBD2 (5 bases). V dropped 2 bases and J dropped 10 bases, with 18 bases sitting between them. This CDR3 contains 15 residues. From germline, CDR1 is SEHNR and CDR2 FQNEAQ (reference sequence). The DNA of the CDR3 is TGTGCCAGCAGCTTAATGGCAGGACTCGGTTTAGAGCAGTTCTTC. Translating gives CASSLMAGLGLEQFF. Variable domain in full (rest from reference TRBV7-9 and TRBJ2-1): DTGVSQNPRHKITKRGQNVTFRCDPISEHNRLYWYRQTLGQGPEFLTYFQNEAQLEKSRLLSDRFSAERPKGSFSTLEIQRTEQGDSAMYLCASSLMAGLGLEQFFGPGTRLTVL.